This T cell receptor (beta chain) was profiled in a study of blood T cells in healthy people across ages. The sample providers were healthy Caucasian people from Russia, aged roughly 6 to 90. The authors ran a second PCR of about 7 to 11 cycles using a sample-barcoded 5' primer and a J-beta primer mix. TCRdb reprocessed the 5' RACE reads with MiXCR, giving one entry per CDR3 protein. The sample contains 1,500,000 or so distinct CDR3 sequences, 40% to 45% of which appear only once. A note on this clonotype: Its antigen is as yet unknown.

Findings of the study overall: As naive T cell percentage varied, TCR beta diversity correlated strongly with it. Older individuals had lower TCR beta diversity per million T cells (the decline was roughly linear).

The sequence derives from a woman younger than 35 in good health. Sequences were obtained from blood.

The CDR3 region is CATSRDEEADTQYF. The DNA of the CDR3 is TGTGCCACCAGCAGAGATGAAGAGGCAGATACGCAGTATTTT. The chain links TRBV15 to TRBJ2-3; D is undetermined. CDR1 and CDR2 from the germline V gene are LNHNV and YYDKDF (reference sequence). This CDR3 comprises 14 residues. V was cut by 0 bases and J by 4 bases, with 8 bases left in between.